These T cell receptor beta chains were read from a single sample in a study of T-cell memory formation after mild COVID-19. TCRdb re-derived calls from the 5' RACE reads in MiXCR, one entry per CDR3 protein. The table shows 180,000 or so distinct CDR3 sequences, with roughly 11% occurring only once. Sequencing was done on a sample of PBMCs or a T cell subset sorted from them (not recorded which). The receptors shown here come from a man aged 18 to 29 who had mild COVID-19 (a few samples of this study predate the infection). Cell type and time point are not known. Each CDR3 is given with its conserved first and last residue. The order of the fields is V gene, D gene, J gene, clone size, CDR3 protein, CDR3 DNA. The D gene is left open where the match is weak. Clone size is not always given. Where it is, it says once, few, many or a class for expanded clones.

v_call: TRBV4-3
d_call: -
j_call: TRBJ1-6
clone_size: few
cdr3_aa: CASSRSPPGVTDSPLHF
cdr3_nt: TGCGCCAGCAGCCGGTCGCCCCCGGGGGTAACGGATTCACCCCTCCACTTT

v_call: TRBV11-1
d_call: TRBD1
j_call: TRBJ1-1
clone_size: few
cdr3_aa: CASSLGPRGPNTEAFF
cdr3_nt: TGTGCCAGCAGCTTAGGACCAAGGGGGCCGAACACTGAAGCTTTCTTT

v_call: TRBV7-6
d_call: -
j_call: TRBJ1-2
clone_size: -
cdr3_aa: CASSPWTGPGGYTF
cdr3_nt: TGTGCCAGCAGCCCATGGACCGGCCCCGGTGGCTACACCTTC

v_call: TRBV30
d_call: -
j_call: TRBJ2-4
clone_size: many
cdr3_aa: CAWTPGSYLAKNIQYF
cdr3_nt: TGTGCCTGGACCCCCGGGTCCTATCTAGCCAAAAACATTCAGTACTTC

v_call: TRBV29-1
d_call: -
j_call: TRBJ1-1
clone_size: -
cdr3_aa: CSVVGPANTEAFF
cdr3_nt: TGCAGCGTTGTGGGCCCCGCGAACACTGAAGCTTTCTTT

v_call: TRBV20-1
d_call: -
j_call: TRBJ2-5
clone_size: few
cdr3_aa: CSAREGGETQYF
cdr3_nt: TGCAGTGCTAGAGAAGGTGGAGAGACCCAGTACTTC

v_call: TRBV27
d_call: -
j_call: TRBJ1-5
clone_size: many
cdr3_aa: CASSLRYRGDQPQHF
cdr3_nt: TGTGCCAGCAGTTTACGATATCGTGGAGATCAGCCCCAGCATTTT

v_call: TRBV18
d_call: -
j_call: TRBJ2-1
clone_size: -
cdr3_aa: CASSRQQGSTEQFF
cdr3_nt: TGTGCCAGCTCTCGCCAACAGGGTTCAACTGAGCAGTTCTTC

v_call: TRBV9
d_call: -
j_call: TRBJ2-3
clone_size: -
cdr3_aa: CASSPSGTFGDTQYF
cdr3_nt: TGTGCCAGCAGCCCAAGCGGGACATTCGGAGATACGCAGTATTTT

v_call: TRBV5-1
d_call: TRBD1
j_call: TRBJ2-7
clone_size: many
cdr3_aa: CASSSGGREQYF
cdr3_nt: TGCGCCAGCAGCTCAGGGGGCCGCGAGCAGTACTTC